Below are 16 T cell receptor beta chains sequenced from a single sample in a study of shared clonotypes between healthy human individuals. Profiled with immunoSEQ multiplex PCR; TCRdb holds only in-frame clones, not every one. The sample carries 600,000 to 700,000 clones, around three quarters recorded once. Sequencing was done on a sample of memory CD4+ T cells sorted from blood. Subset given: CD45RA-negative fraction. All receptors come from a woman in her thirties in good health.

The chain recombines TRBV7-9 with TRBJ2-7, with 10 bases matching TRBD1. CDR3 length equals 14 residues. The germline gives CDR1 SEHNR, CDR2 FQNEAQ (reference sequence). Trimming took 5 bases from V and 1 from J; bases not matched to a gene: 2. This CDR3 reads CASSRQGASYEQYF. The CDR3 DNA sequence: TGTGCCAGCAGCCGACAGGGGGCTTCCTACGAGCAGTACTTC.

The gene calls are TRBV19 and TRBJ2-2; 7 bases map to TRBD1. J gave up 15 bases and V 5 bases, and 12 bases lay outside the gene matches. Germline-derived CDR1 and CDR2 are LNHDA and SQIVND (reference sequence). This CDR3 comprises 13 residues. The DNA for the CDR3 is TGTGCCAGTAGTCCGCGACAGGGTCATTTGGTGTTTTTT. It yields the protein CASSPRQGHLVFF. The entire variable domain, with the rest obtained from reference TRBV19 and TRBJ2-2, is as follows: DGGITQSPKYLFRKEGQNVTLSCEQNLNHDAMYWYRQDPGQGLRLIYYSQIVNDFQKGDIAEGYSVSREKKESFPLTVTSAQKNPTAFYLCASSPRQGHLVFFGEGSRLTVL.

This clone is a singleton in its sample. CDR3 DNA: TGCGCCAGCAGCACCCGGGCATCGAACACCGGGGAGCTGTTTTTT. Its translation: CASSTRASNTGELFF. The genes are TRBV5-1 and TRBJ2-2, with D unclear. This CDR3 is built from 15 residues. Trimming stripped 4 bases from V and 0 bases from J, with 10 bases between. The germline V gene encodes CDR1 SGHRS and CDR2 YFSETQ.

The V gene is TRBV27, the J gene TRBJ1-2, with 8 bases identical to TRBD1. CDR3 length equals 15 residues. Unmatched junction bases numbered 10, after V lost 2 bases and J lost 8 bases. CDR1 is MNHEY and CDR2 is SMNVEV in the germline V gene (reference sequence). The CDR3 sequence is CASSLGGTGAQGYTF. For the CDR3, the DNA is TGTGCCAGCAGTTTAGGGGGGACAGGAGCCCAAGGCTACACCTTC.

The chain uses TRBV15 and TRBJ1-1; 8 nucleotides agree with TRBD1. CDR1 is LNHNV, CDR2 YYDKDF, per germline (reference sequence). With 5 bases clipped from V and 6 bases from J, the junction kept 8 bases outside the gene matches. This CDR3 has 14 amino acids. The CDR3 DNA reads as TGTGCCACCAGCCCGACAGGGGAGATCCCTGAAGCTTTCTTT. Translated, it gives CATSPTGEIPEAFF.

This clone showed up just a few times. The chain recombines TRBV15 with TRBJ2-7; tentative D call: TRBD1 (6 bases). V gave up 5 bases and J gave up 0 bases, with 11 bases separating them. This CDR3 spans 14 amino acids. Germline lookup yields CDR1 LNHNV and CDR2 YYDKDF (reference sequence). In DNA, the CDR3 is TGTGCCACCAGCGGACACAGGGTCTCCTACGAGCAGTACTTC. Translated: CATSGHRVSYEQYF. The variable domain in full, with the rest retrieved from reference TRBV15 and TRBJ2-7, is DAMVIQNPRYQVTQFGKPVTLSCSQTLNHNVMYWYQQKSSQAPKLLFHYYDKDFNNEADTPDNFQSRRPNTSFCFLDIRSPGLGDTAMYLCATSGHRVSYEQYFGPGTRLTVT.

The V gene is TRBV28, the J gene TRBJ1-5, with D possibly TRBD1 on 5 matching bases. The V and J ends lost 6 bases and 3 bases respectively, with 12 bases between them. CDR1 and CDR2 from the germline V gene are MDHEN and SYDVKM. The CDR3 sequence is 14 residues long. The CDR3 region is CASSAGGTNQPQHF. The DNA of the CDR3 is TGTGCCAGCAGCGCCGGAGGGACCAATCAGCCCCAGCATTTT.

The gene calls are TRBV7-6 and TRBJ2-7; no definite D call. This CDR3 spans 11 amino acids. Per the germline V gene, CDR1 is SGHVS and CDR2 is FNYEAQ. V was trimmed by 2 bases and J by 1 base, leaving 0 bases between them. CDR3 loop: CASSLSYEQYF. CDR3 bases: TGTGCCAGCAGCTTATCCTACGAGCAGTACTTC.

The chain carries TRBV10-3 and TRBJ2-5, with D perhaps matching TRBD1 (5 bases). From germline, CDR1 is ENHRY and CDR2 SYGVKD. This CDR3 comprises 17 residues. The V gene lost 2 bases and the J gene lost 0 bases, with 16 bases spanning the gap. This chain's CDR3 is CAISEPKGLVNQETQYF. In nucleotides, the CDR3 is TGTGCCATCAGTGAGCCGAAGGGGTTGGTTAACCAAGAGACCCAGTACTTC.

The V and J genes are TRBV4-2 and TRBJ2-1, with 12 bases that match TRBD2. After removal of 3 bases from V and 7 bases from J, the junction contained 7 bases not matched to a gene. The germline CDR1 and CDR2 sequences are LGHNA and YNFKEQ. The CDR3 covers 16 residues. CDR3 sequence reads: CASSQALAGGQNEQFF. The DNA of the CDR3 is TGTGCCAGCAGCCAGGCACTAGCGGGAGGCCAGAATGAGCAGTTCTTC.

The CDR3 nucleotides read TGTGCCAGCAGCTTAGAGTCAGGTTACGAGCAGTACTTC. Translated, it gives CASSLESGYEQYF. This chain connects TRBV7-7 to TRBJ2-7; no definite D call. The CDR3 contains 13 residues. V was pared by 1 base and J by 4 bases, with 8 bases between. Looked up from germline, CDR1 is SSHAT and CDR2 is FNYEAQ (reference sequence).

This clone showed up many times. This sequence joins TRBV5-1 and TRBJ2-7; the D gene is possibly TRBD2 (6 bases). Trimming took off 2 bases at V and 5 bases at J, with 20 bases between the two ends. The V gene's germline CDR1 is SGHRS and CDR2 YFSETQ. The CDR3 is 16 residues long. In DNA, the CDR3 is TGCGCCAGCAGCTTACTACCGGGAGCTAGCCTCCACGAGCAGTACTTC. Translated: CASSLLPGASLHEQYF.

There are many counts of this clone. In DNA, the CDR3 is TGTGCCAGCAGTTTAACCGAGACAGGGCTCTACGAGCAGTACTTC. This encodes CASSLTETGLYEQYF. The J gene is TRBJ2-7, the V gene TRBV28; the match to TRBD1 covers 7 bases. With 2 bases clipped from V and 3 bases from J, the junction kept 7 bases outside the gene matches. Germline CDR1 and CDR2: MDHEN and SYDVKM. This CDR3 is 15 amino acids long.

The V gene is TRBV5-1, the J gene TRBJ1-1; no reliable D call. CDR3 size: 15 residues. The V and J ends lost 0 bases and 3 bases respectively, with 12 bases between them. Per germline, CDR1 SGHRS and CDR2 YFSETQ. The CDR3 DNA follows: TGCGCCAGCAGCTTGGGTCCAGGTTCTTACACTGAAGCTTTCTTT. Protein sequence: CASSLGPGSYTEAFF.

The V and J genes are TRBV29-1 and TRBJ1-1; a possible D gene is TRBD1 (6 bases). Between the trimmed V and J ends, which lost 6 bases and 6 bases, there was a span of 17 bases. Germline values: CDR1 SQVTM, CDR2 ANQGSEA. The CDR3 is 13 residues long. CDR3 nucleotides: TGCAGCGTCGGGGGCCCTGGTAGGGCTGAAGCTTTCTTT. Translation: CSVGGPGRAEAFF.

The chain is built from TRBV6-1 and TRBJ2-1, with 12 nucleotides matching TRBD2. Losses at the gene ends were 8 bases for V and 8 bases for J; bases not matched to a gene: 10. The CDR3 length is 15 residues. Germline CDR1 is MNHNS and CDR2 is SASEGT. Here the CDR3 DNA reads TGTGCCAGCCGCTTGATGGGACTAGCGGGTCATGAGCAGTTCTTC. Translating gives CASRLMGLAGHEQFF.